Below, 27 T cell receptor beta chains from the same sample are listed, as sequenced in a study of T cells in Graves' hyperthyroidism and ophthalmopathy. From RNA transcripts, TCR beta CDR3 regions were amplified. Initially, a first-round RT-PCR of the TCR CDR3 employed the HTBI primer set. One entry per CDR3 protein results from TCRdb running MiXCR on the multiplex PCR reads. The table records roughly 700,000 distinct CDR3 sequences, about 15% of them present only once. The source material was blood. The receptor set was obtained from a woman under 30 with Graves' hyperthyroidism.

The sample holds many counts of this clonotype. The chain links TRBV7-9 to TRBJ2-1; the D is unclear. V shed 7 bases and J shed 9 bases, with 10 bases lying between them. The length of the CDR3 is 11 residues. The V gene's germline CDR1 is SEHNR and CDR2 FQNEAQ (reference sequence). CDR3 bases: TGTGCCAGCAACGTGCTTGGTGAGCAGTTCTTC. This sequence encodes CASNVLGEQFF.

This clonotype was observed once. The chain has TRBV19 and TRBJ1-2, with D possibly matching TRBD1 (5 bases). Germline assignment: CDR1 LNHDA and CDR2 SQIVND (reference sequence). V was clipped by 6 bases and J by 1 base, with 15 bases between them. CDR3 length: 15 residues. The CDR3 region is CASRLGTGVNYGYTF. The CDR3, as DNA: TGTGCCAGTAGGCTCGGGACGGGAGTTAACTATGGCTACACCTTC.

As for this clonotype: Possible read error: a much larger clone is one base away. The chain recombines TRBV2 with TRBJ2-1; perhaps TRBD2 as D (5 bases). The CDR3 runs to 16 residues. Germline-derived CDR1 and CDR2 are SNHLY and FYNNEI. V lost 2 bases and J 6 bases, leaving 17 bases between the germline ends. In DNA, the CDR3 is TGTGCCAGCAGTGAAACCCGACTAACGGGAAGCAATGAGCAGTTCTTC. This encodes CASSETRLTGSNEQFF.

CDR3 amino acids: CASQDPPGNEQFF. The DNA for the CDR3 is TGTGCCAGTCAGGACCCCCCGGGCAATGAGCAGTTCTTC. The chain has TRBV7-2 and TRBJ2-1; D is unclear. V lost 9 bases, J lost 6 bases, and 15 bases lay in between. The CDR3 runs to 13 residues. Germline V lookup: CDR1 SGHTA, CDR2 FQGNSA.

This clonotype was counted many times. The chain couples TRBV7-2 to TRBJ1-5, with D possibly TRBD1 on 5 matching bases. Trimming stripped 3 bases from V and 6 bases from J, with 9 bases between. Germline CDR1 reads SGHTA; CDR2 reads FQGNSA. The CDR3 runs 13 residues. The CDR3 region is CASSLTAGQPQHF. The CDR3 DNA is TGTGCCAGCAGCTTGACAGCTGGTCAGCCCCAGCATTTT.

This clonotype was found many times. This chain links TRBV7-8 with TRBJ2-1, with D unresolved. V was pared by 7 bases and J by 5 bases, with 6 bases between. The CDR3 has 11 residues. CDR1 and CDR2 from the germline V gene are SGHVS and FQNEAQ. CDR3 DNA: TGTGCCAGCACCACTCACAATGAGCAGTTCTTC. Protein sequence: CASTTHNEQFF.

Ten or more counts support this clonotype. The chain carries TRBV6-2 or TRBV6-3 and TRBJ2-2, with D maybe TRBD2 (9 bases). The CDR3 totals 15 residues. Germline lookup yields CDR1 MNHEY and CDR2 SVGEGT. V was cut by 5 bases and J by 6 bases, with 16 bases left in between. The CDR3 sequence is CASSPSGTGAGELFF. CDR3 DNA sequence: TGTGCCAGCAGTCCTAGCGGGACAGGAGCCGGGGAGCTGTTTTTT.

The chain links TRBV6-5 to TRBJ2-7, with 7 bases that match TRBD1. Trimming cost V 2 bases and J 4 bases; bases outside gene matches: 5. Germline-derived CDR1 and CDR2 are MNHEY and SVGAGI. The CDR3 extends over 14 amino acids. CDR3 loop: CASSYPDRVYEQYF. CDR3 nucleotides: TGTGCCAGCAGTTACCCTGACAGGGTTTACGAGCAGTACTTC.

The J gene is TRBJ1-5, the V gene TRBV19; tentative D call: TRBD1 (6 bases). Between the trimmed V and J ends, which lost 5 bases and 4 bases, there was a span of 15 bases. Looked up from germline, CDR1 is LNHDA and CDR2 is SQIVND (reference sequence). The CDR3 contains 15 residues. CDR3 loop: CASSSWTEQNQPQHF. CDR3 DNA sequence: TGTGCCAGTAGTTCTTGGACAGAACAGAATCAGCCCCAGCATTTT.

This clonotype occurred many times. V usage is TRBV4-1 and J usage is TRBJ1-4; D is undetermined. This CDR3 spans 16 amino acids. Deletions cut 4 bases from V and 0 bases from J, with 12 bases between. Per germline, CDR1 MGHRA and CDR2 YSYEKL. The CDR3 coding sequence is TGCGCCAGCAGCCCCGGACCGGGTACAACTAATGAAAAACTGTTTTTT. Protein sequence: CASSPGPGTTNEKLFF.

This clonotype occurred a few times. This chain links TRBV4-1 with TRBJ1-3; D unresolved. The CDR3 is 15 amino acids. V shed 4 bases and J shed 0 bases, with 10 bases lying between them. In germline, CDR1 is MGHRA, CDR2 YSYEKL. The CDR3 loop reads CASSPLGLSGNTIYF. The CDR3 DNA follows: TGCGCCAGCAGCCCGCTGGGCCTCTCTGGAAACACCATATATTTT.

This clonotype was seen ten or more times. The chain links TRBV20-1 to TRBJ2-7; 11 nucleotides line up with TRBD1. The CDR3 totals 15 residues. The V gene's germline CDR1 is DFQATT and CDR2 SNEGSKA (reference sequence). Germline trimming cut 1 base from V and 3 bases from J; bases unmatched to any gene: 5. The CDR3 nucleotides are TGCAGTGCTAGAGCACGGGACAGGGGGTTCTACGAGCAGTACTTC. It translates to CSARARDRGFYEQYF.

As for this clonotype: A much larger clone lies one base from this, so it may be a read error. Without the conserved terminal phenylalanine or tryptophan, this CDR3 likely stems from a read error. This chain links TRBV11-3 with TRBJ2-2; 7 bases agree with TRBD1. Germline trimming cut 4 bases from V and 7 bases from J; bases unmatched to any gene: 6. Germline-derived CDR1 and CDR2 are SGHNT and YENEEA. This CDR3 region has 14 residues. CDR3 sequence: CASSSQGSGGELFS. The CDR3 coding sequence is TGTGCCAGCAGCTCACAGGGGAGTGGCGGGGAGCTGTTTTCT.

The chain uses TRBV7-9 and TRBJ2-1, with 8 bases that match TRBD2. CDR1 is SEHNR, CDR2 FQNEAQ, per germline (reference sequence). The CDR3 runs 19 residues. The junction had 19 bases not matched to a gene; V was cut back by 2 bases and J by 7 bases. The CDR3 DNA reads as TGTGCCAGCAGCTTAACTGACGGGACTAAGTTCGGGAGGGGTAATGAGCAGTTCTTC. Its translation is CASSLTDGTKFGRGNEQFF.

Many counts were recorded for this clonotype. The genes are TRBV11-2 and TRBJ1-1; D is possibly TRBD1 (5 bases). Trimming shortened V by 5 bases and J by 4 bases, and 17 bases separated the two germline ends. CDR3 size: 15 residues. Germline lookup yields CDR1 SGHAT and CDR2 FQNNGV. In DNA, the CDR3 is TGTGCCAGCAGCGTAAGACAGAGGAGAAGCACTGAAGCTTTCTTT. This codes for CASSVRQRRSTEAFF.

The CDR3 nucleotides are TGCGCCAGCAGCCAGGGGACCCAAATCAATCAGCCCCAGCATTTT. It yields the protein CASSQGTQINQPQHF. V gene TRBV4-1 combines with J gene TRBJ1-5; D perhaps matches TRBD1 (5 bases). Germline values: CDR1 MGHRA, CDR2 YSYEKL. V lost 3 bases to trimming and J lost 3 bases, with 12 bases between them. The CDR3 is made up of 15 amino acids.

This clonotype has at least ten counts. The chain couples TRBV20-1 to TRBJ1-1; D is unresolved. This CDR3 is 13 amino acids long. Germline-derived CDR1 and CDR2 are DFQATT and SNEGSKA (reference sequence). For the CDR3, the DNA is TGCCGTCGTTCGCCGGCGAAAAACACTGAAGCTTTCTTT. Translation gives CRRSPAKNTEAFF.

This clonotype was counted ten times or more. The chain carries TRBV12-3 or TRBV12-4 and TRBJ2-1; D could derive from TRBD1 or TRBD2 (5 bases each). The CDR3 contains 14 residues. Trimming removed 6 bases from V and 8 bases from J, with 17 bases in between. The CDR3 region has the DNA TGTGCCAGCAGCCGAGGGACGCCTTTTGATGAGCAGTTCTTC. This translates into CASSRGTPFDEQFF.

This clonotype was seen a few times. The V call is TRBV9, the J call TRBJ2-1; TRBD2 matches at 8 bases. The germline CDR1 and CDR2 sequences are SGDLS and YYNGEE. Losses at the gene ends were 10 bases for V and 9 bases for J; bases not matched to a gene: 15. The CDR3 has 14 residues. Here the CDR3 DNA reads TGTGCCTCGGGAGGGGTGGGGACAATGGGTGAGCAGTTCTTC. Its protein product is CASGGVGTMGEQFF.

This sequence joins TRBV7-6 and TRBJ2-1, with 12 bases identical to TRBD2. The germline V gene encodes CDR1 SGHVS and CDR2 FNYEAQ. This CDR3 comprises 15 residues. V lost 5 bases and J lost 6; bases outside the gene matches: 5. This CDR3 reads CASSRLAGALNEQFF. Here the CDR3 DNA reads TGTGCCAGCAGCCGACTAGCGGGGGCCCTCAATGAGCAGTTCTTC.

The chain recombines TRBV4-2 with TRBJ2-3, with no clear D. The V gene lost 0 bases and the J gene lost 10 bases, with 14 bases spanning the gap. CDR3 length equals 14 residues. From germline, CDR1 is LGHNA and CDR2 YNFKEQ. This CDR3 reads CASSQDSNPGAQYF. Here the CDR3 DNA reads TGTGCCAGCAGCCAAGATTCCAACCCCGGAGCGCAGTATTTT.

This clonotype was seen at least ten times. The gene calls are TRBV2 and TRBJ2-3; TRBD2 matches at 13 bases. Looked up from germline, CDR1 is SNHLY and CDR2 is FYNNEI. This CDR3 has 16 amino acids. Trimming took 8 bases from V and 5 from J; bases not matched to a gene: 10. This CDR3 reads CASGWTSGSSRDTQYF. The CDR3 coding sequence is TGTGCCAGCGGGTGGACTAGCGGGAGTAGTAGAGATACGCAGTATTTT.

This clonotype has ten or more counts. The chain combines TRBV2 with TRBJ2-7; no clear D. The CDR3 runs to 15 residues. Trimming shortened V by 2 bases and J by 3 bases, and 14 bases separated the two germline ends. CDR1 and CDR2 from the germline V gene are SNHLY and FYNNEI. The CDR3 here is CASSESLGSSYEQYF. The CDR3 DNA sequence: TGTGCCAGCAGTGAATCTCTCGGAAGTAGCTACGAGCAGTACTTC.

This clonotype has ten or more counts. The rearrangement links TRBV12-3 or TRBV12-4 to TRBJ2-3; D uncertain. The V end was cut by 5 bases, the J end by 1 base, with 10 bases between. The CDR3 consists of 14 residues. CDR3 amino acids: CASSTQVGTDTQYF. The CDR3 DNA reads as TGTGCCAGCAGTACGCAAGTAGGCACAGATACGCAGTATTTT.

This clonotype has only a few counts. The chain links TRBV27 to TRBJ2-1; D not resolved. Germline V CDR1 and CDR2: MNHEY, SMNVEV (reference sequence). Trimming shortened V by 5 bases and J by 7 bases, and 18 bases separated the two germline ends. This CDR3 is 15 amino acids long. The CDR3, as DNA: TGTGCCAGCAGTCCCCCCCCCTGGCGAACTAATGAGCAGTTCTTC. Protein sequence: CASSPPPWRTNEQFF.

This clonotype was detected many times. The chain couples TRBV2 to TRBJ2-7; TRBD1 matches 7 bases. Germline CDR1 SNHLY, CDR2 FYNNEI. The CDR3 is made up of 14 amino acids. Trimming cost V 5 bases and J 3 bases; bases outside gene matches: 7. This chain's CDR3 is CASSSKGADYEQYF. DNA of the CDR3: TGTGCCAGCAGTTCTAAGGGGGCAGACTACGAGCAGTACTTC.

At least ten counts were recorded for this clonotype. The chain combines TRBV20-1 with TRBJ2-5, with D tentatively TRBD2 (5 bases). V dropped 3 bases and J dropped 1 base, with 15 bases sitting between them. Germline assignment: CDR1 DFQATT and CDR2 SNEGSKA (reference sequence). CDR3 length equals 15 residues. The CDR3 nucleotides are TGCAGTGCTAGTGGTGGTAGAGGGATCCAAGAGACCCAGTACTTC. Protein sequence: CSASGGRGIQETQYF.